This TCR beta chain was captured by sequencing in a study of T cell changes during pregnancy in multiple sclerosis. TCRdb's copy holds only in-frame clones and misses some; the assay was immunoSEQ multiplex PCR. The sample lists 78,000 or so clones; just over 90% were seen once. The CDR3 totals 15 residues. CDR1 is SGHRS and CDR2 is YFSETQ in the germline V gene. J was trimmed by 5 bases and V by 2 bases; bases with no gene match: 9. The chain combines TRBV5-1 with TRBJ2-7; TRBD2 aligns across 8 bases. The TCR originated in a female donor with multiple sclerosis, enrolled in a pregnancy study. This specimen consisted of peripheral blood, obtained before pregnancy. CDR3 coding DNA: TGCGCCAGCAGCTTTAGGATAGCGGGACTCCACGAGCAGTACTTC. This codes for CASSFRIAGLHEQYF.